These 28 T cell receptor beta chains came from one sample sequenced in a study of beta chain features in type 1 diabetes (dated by TCRdb to the late 2010s). What the research found in general, with its limitations: In all four CD4+ subsets, TCRB CDR3 length was moderately but significantly shorter in type 1 diabetes patients.

Antigens for these TCRs are unknown. The library was obtained by the immunoSEQ multiplex PCR assay. The High Capacity cDNA Reverse Transcription Kit was used to reverse transcribe all of the isolated RNA, meaning that expressed TCRB transcripts were what got sequenced. TCRdb re-hosts the immuneACCESS table, in-frame sequences only. Its copies lack some clones; in the studies checked, an unresolved V gene accounts for under half of them, and the cause for the rest is not known. Recorded for this sample are a few hundred thousand clones; 14% to 15% of them occurred a single time. The top ten hold less than 0.02% of the sample. Sequenced: naive CD4+ T cells from blood. Read against the paper, the sample's cell subset or site label means: true naive CD4+ T cells. These receptors all come from a man younger than 30 with type 1 diabetes.

With respect to this clone: At the DNA level, this CDR3 is encoded by other sequences in the same sample as well. The chain couples TRBV30 to TRBJ1-3, with D unclear. In germline, CDR1 is GTSNPN, CDR2 SVGIG (reference sequence). This CDR3 has 12 amino acids. The V gene lost 0 bases and the J gene lost 4 bases, with 4 bases spanning the gap. CDR3 amino acids: CAWSVGGNTIYF. DNA for the CDR3: TGTGCCTGGAGTGTCGGGGGAAACACCATATATTTT. The variable domain in full, with the rest retrieved from reference TRBV30 and TRBJ1-3, is SQTIHQWPATLVQPVGSPLSLECTVEGTSNPNLYWYRQAAGRGLQLLFYSVGIGQISSEVPQNLSASRPQDRQFILSSKKLLLSDSGFYLCAWSVGGNTIYFGEGSWLTVV.

This clone has a handful of counts. The rearrangement joins TRBV29-1 to TRBJ1-5; D uncertain. V lost 4 bases, J lost 2 bases, and 9 bases lay in between. Germline loops: CDR1 SQVTM, CDR2 ANQGSEA. The CDR3 runs to 13 residues. The CDR3 DNA reads TGCAGCGTTGTTGGCCCCGGCAATCAGCCCCAGCATTTT. Its protein product is CSVVGPGNQPQHF.

The V call is TRBV7-9, the J call TRBJ2-2; D is unclear. Germline CDR1 and CDR2: SEHNR and FQNEAQ (reference sequence). The CDR3 is 15 residues long. The V gene lost 4 bases and the J gene lost 6 bases, with 15 bases spanning the gap. The CDR3 sequence is CASSSFNLVPGELFF. The CDR3 nucleotides are TGTGCCAGCAGCTCGTTTAACCTAGTCCCCGGGGAGCTGTTTTTT.

This clone was counted a few times. This sequence joins TRBV28 and TRBJ2-7; 10 positions agree with TRBD1. The CDR3 has 14 amino acids. Germline trimming cut 5 bases from V and 5 bases from J; bases unmatched to any gene: 6. Germline CDR1 MDHEN, CDR2 SYDVKM. The CDR3 nucleotides read TGTGCCAGCAGTGACGGACAGGGGGTGGACGAGCAGTACTTC. Encoded protein: CASSDGQGVDEQYF.

The table lists this clone with a few counts. V usage is TRBV15 and J usage is TRBJ1-5; D is possibly TRBD1 (5 bases). The CDR3 spans 16 residues. Between the trimmed V and J ends, which lost 4 bases and 7 bases, there was a span of 20 bases. The germline gives CDR1 LNHNV, CDR2 YYDKDF (reference sequence). The CDR3: CATSIPSYGAGQPQHF. The CDR3 region has the DNA TGTGCCACCAGCATCCCGAGTTATGGGGCGGGACAGCCCCAGCATTTT.

This chain uses TRBV7-9 with TRBJ2-3; perhaps TRBD2 as D (5 bases). The CDR3 has 12 residues. Germline assignment: CDR1 SEHNR and CDR2 FQNEAQ (reference sequence). Trimming pared 5 bases from V and 5 bases from J, leaving 8 bases between. The CDR3 DNA reads as TGTGCCAGCAGCCAGAGGGAAGATACGCAGTATTTT. Translation gives CASSQREDTQYF. Together with reference TRBV7-9 and TRBJ2-3, the CDR3 gives the full variable domain: DTGVSQNPRHKITKRGQNVTFRCDPISEHNRLYWYRQTLGQGPEFLTYFQNEAQLEKSRLLSDRFSAERPKGSFSTLEIQRTEQGDSAMYLCASSQREDTQYFGPGTRLTVL.

In its sample, this clone was seen a few times. In DNA, the CDR3 is TGTGCCTGGACGACAGGGACGGGAGAGACCCAGTACTTC. Protein sequence: CAWTTGTGETQYF. The J gene is TRBJ2-5, the V gene TRBV30; 7 positions agree with TRBD1. Per the germline V gene, CDR1 is GTSNPN and CDR2 is SVGIG (reference sequence). This CDR3 is built from 13 residues. V lost 4 bases and J lost 4; bases outside the gene matches: 6.

The chain uses TRBV5-1 and TRBJ1-5; possible D gene TRBD1, 5 bases. The V end was cut by 3 bases, the J end by 4 bases, with 17 bases between. This CDR3 region has 16 residues. CDR1 is SGHRS, CDR2 YFSETQ, per germline. The CDR3 region has the DNA TGCGCCAGCAGCTGGGGTAGCGGGACGGGGAATCAGCCCCAGCATTTT. As protein: CASSWGSGTGNQPQHF.

The V and J genes are TRBV7-8 and TRBJ2-7; no clear D gene. Trimming removed 1 base from V and 4 bases from J, with 8 bases in between. The CDR3 totals 13 residues. Germline V lookup: CDR1 SGHVS, CDR2 FQNEAQ. CDR3: CASSLVGDYEQYF. In DNA, the CDR3 is TGTGCCAGCAGCTTAGTTGGAGATTACGAGCAGTACTTC.

There are a few counts of this clone. The rearrangement joins TRBV2 to TRBJ2-3; TRBD2 matches at 9 bases. CDR3 length: 15 residues. The J segment lost 0 bases and the V segment lost 6 bases, leaving 4 bases of the junction unmatched. Germline CDR1 is SNHLY and CDR2 is FYNNEI. This CDR3 is CASRALAGSTDTQYF. Here the CDR3 DNA reads TGTGCCAGCAGAGCTCTAGCGGGGAGCACAGATACGCAGTATTTT.

This clone has only a few counts. The chain recombines TRBV11-2 with TRBJ1-2, with unresolved D. The V end was cut by 5 bases, the J end by 4 bases, with 14 bases between. This CDR3 contains 14 residues. Germline values: CDR1 SGHAT, CDR2 FQNNGV. CDR3: CASSPLFRPYGYTF. The CDR3, as DNA: TGTGCCAGCAGCCCGTTATTCAGGCCCTATGGCTACACCTTC.

This clone has a handful of counts. This chain uses TRBV4-1 with TRBJ2-7, with 7 bases lining up with TRBD1. The CDR3 is 18 amino acids. The germline gives CDR1 MGHRA, CDR2 YSYEKL. J gave up 0 bases and V 1 base, and 12 bases lay outside the gene matches. DNA for the CDR3: TGCGCCAGCAGCCAAGGTGATCGGGCCAGGGGGAGCTCCTACGAGCAGTACTTC. Its protein is CASSQGDRARGSSYEQYF.

The V and J genes are TRBV7-9 and TRBJ2-3; 7 bases are shared with TRBD2. Per germline, CDR1 SEHNR and CDR2 FQNEAQ (reference sequence). J gave up 1 base and V 1 base, and 2 bases lay outside the gene matches. This CDR3 spans 15 amino acids. The CDR3 bases are TGTGCCAGCAGCTTAGGTGGGGGGGGCACAGATACGCAGTATTTT. Protein: CASSLGGGGTDTQYF.

The chain carries TRBV4-1 and TRBJ1-4, with 7 bases identical to TRBD1. Germline V gives CDR1 MGHRA, CDR2 YSYEKL. The CDR3 is 15 residues long. V was pared by 2 bases and J by 8 bases, with 8 bases of the junction left unmatched. The chain's CDR3 is CASSQSGRGDEKLFF. The CDR3 nucleotides read TGCGCCAGCAGCCAAAGCGGCAGGGGGGACGAAAAACTGTTTTTT.

The chain joins TRBV7-9 to TRBJ1-1; TRBD1 matches 8 bases. Per germline, CDR1 SEHNR and CDR2 FQNEAQ (reference sequence). The CDR3 covers 14 residues. V lost 4 bases to trimming and J lost 4 bases; unmatched junction nucleotides: 5. CDR3 in amino acids: CASSSDRGVTEAFF. DNA for the CDR3: TGTGCCAGCAGCTCCGACAGGGGCGTCACTGAAGCTTTCTTT.

This CDR3 reads CASSINLAGNEQFF. The DNA for the CDR3 is TGTGCCAGTAGTATAAACCTAGCGGGCAATGAGCAGTTCTTC. The chain is built from TRBV19 and TRBJ2-1, with 8 bases aligning to TRBD2. The CDR3 loop spans 14 amino acids. The germline V gene has CDR1 LNHDA and CDR2 SQIVND (reference sequence). V lost 2 bases and J lost 6; bases outside the gene matches: 3.

This clone was found a few times. The rearrangement joins TRBV28 to TRBJ1-2, with D possibly TRBD1 on 5 matching bases. The CDR3 runs to 16 residues. V dropped 6 bases and J dropped 7 bases, with 24 bases sitting between them. CDR1 MDHEN and CDR2 SYDVKM come from the germline V gene. This chain's CDR3 is CASSPGVSPLSLGYTF. The CDR3 DNA is TGTGCCAGCAGCCCGGGGGTCTCCCCTCTCTCTCTTGGCTACACCTTC.

This chain uses TRBV28 with TRBJ2-7, with a weak D call TRBD1 (5 bases). Germline CDR1 and CDR2: MDHEN and SYDVKM. There are 12 residues in the CDR3. The V gene lost 7 bases and the J gene lost 5 bases, with 12 bases spanning the gap. CDR3: CASITGSHEQYF. The CDR3 nucleotides read TGTGCCAGCATCACAGGTTCTCACGAGCAGTACTTC.

This clone turned up a few times. V gene TRBV5-1 combines with J gene TRBJ1-6, with 10 bases matching TRBD1. Germline-derived CDR1 and CDR2 are SGHRS and YFSETQ. The CDR3 extends over 14 amino acids. Trimming cost V 3 bases and J 10 bases; bases outside gene matches: 4. The CDR3 spells CASSWGQGRSPLHF. The CDR3 bases are TGCGCCAGCAGCTGGGGACAGGGGCGATCACCCCTCCACTTT.

The rearrangement uses TRBV30 and TRBJ1-2; TRBD1 matches 9 bases. The ends lost 5 bases at V and 5 bases at J; junction bases unmatched: 12. The CDR3 extends over 15 amino acids. From germline, CDR1 is GTSNPN and CDR2 SVGIG (reference sequence). The DNA for the CDR3 is TGTGCCTGGGGGGGAACTAGGACAGGGGCGTATGGCTACACCTTC. Translating gives CAWGGTRTGAYGYTF.

V usage is TRBV11-2 and J usage is TRBJ1-6; D is possibly TRBD1 (6 bases). This CDR3 is built from 14 residues. From germline, CDR1 is SGHAT and CDR2 FQNNGV. The V end lost 1 base, the J end lost 8 bases, and 9 bases lay between the germline ends. CDR3 residues: CASSLGGGHSPLHF. CDR3 nucleotides: TGTGCCAGCAGCTTAGGAGGGGGTCATTCACCCCTCCACTTT.

This rearrangement joins TRBV5-4 to TRBJ2-5; 15 bases fit TRBD2. Germline loops: CDR1 SGHNT, CDR2 YYREEE (reference sequence). Trimming cost V 9 bases and J 5 bases; bases outside gene matches: 8. This CDR3 has 15 residues. CDR3 amino acids: CANSRGLAGGETQYF. The CDR3 region has the DNA TGTGCCAACTCACGAGGACTAGCGGGAGGGGAGACCCAGTACTTC.

The V gene is TRBV7-6, the J gene TRBJ2-2; D is uncertain. This CDR3 has 13 amino acids. Germline CDR1 is SGHVS and CDR2 is FNYEAQ. The V end was cut by 2 bases, the J end by 6 bases, with 7 bases between. The chain's CDR3 is CASSLRESGELFF. CDR3 sequence (DNA): TGTGCCAGCAGCTTACGAGAGTCCGGGGAGCTGTTTTTT.

The rearrangement joins TRBV4-3 to TRBJ1-6; TRBD1 might be the D (6 bases). CDR1 is LGHNA and CDR2 is YSLEER in the germline V gene. The CDR3 is made up of 14 amino acids. The ends were cut back, 2 bases at V and 6 bases at J, with 8 bases in the middle. The CDR3 here is CASSQQGPNSPLHF. The DNA of the CDR3 is TGCGCCAGCAGCCAACAGGGGCCTAATTCACCCCTCCACTTT.

This clone was recorded a few times. The chain links TRBV5-1 to TRBJ2-1; TRBD1 aligns across 9 bases. This CDR3 is 15 amino acids long. V was clipped by 4 bases and J by 3 bases; unmatched bases: 5. Germline V lookup: CDR1 SGHRS, CDR2 YFSETQ. The CDR3 loop is CASSPLGQGYNEQFF. The CDR3 DNA reads TGCGCCAGCAGCCCGCTGGGACAGGGCTACAATGAGCAGTTCTTC.

A few counts support this clone. The chain joins TRBV6-6 to TRBJ1-5; TRBD1 matches at 7 bases. Germline V gene sequence: CDR1 MNHNY, CDR2 SVGAGI (reference sequence). This CDR3 contains 16 residues. With V trimmed by 5 bases and J by 7 bases, 14 bases remained unmatched. The CDR3 loop reads CASSRPGTAPRQPQHF. The CDR3 DNA is TGTGCCAGCAGTCGTCCTGGGACAGCCCCCAGGCAGCCCCAGCATTTT.

There are a few counts of this clone. The chain links TRBV9 to TRBJ2-7, with 13 bases that match TRBD2. The trim removed 2 bases at V and 7 bases at J, leaving 9 bases unmatched. CDR3 length equals 16 residues. Germline lookup yields CDR1 SGDLS and CDR2 YYNGEE. The CDR3 loop is CASSVSSGTSGAEQYF. CDR3 nucleotides: TGTGCCAGCAGCGTTTCGTCCGGGACTAGCGGGGCGGAGCAGTACTTC.

This clone has only a few counts. This rearrangement joins TRBV7-9 to TRBJ2-3, with no clear D. The CDR3 sequence is 13 residues long. In germline, CDR1 is SEHNR, CDR2 FQNEAQ (reference sequence). V was trimmed by 5 bases and J by 5 bases, leaving 11 bases between them. CDR3 nucleotides: TGTGCCAGCAGCCCTACCGCCGGAGATACGCAGTATTTT. This translates into CASSPTAGDTQYF.